A single sample gave rise to the 3 T cell receptor beta chains below, sequenced in a study of shared clonotypes between healthy human individuals. Sequencing used immunoSEQ multiplex PCR; TCRdb keeps in-frame clones, though not all of them. Of roughly 2 million clones in the sample, approximately 94% were seen once. The sample consisted of naive CD4+ T cells sorted from blood. Subset specified: CD45RA+ positively selected. Receptors were obtained from a man aged 18 to 35 in good health.

Comments on this clone: Other DNA sequences of this sample code for an identical CDR3. The chain uses TRBV5-1 and TRBJ1-1; no clear D. Germline CDR1 and CDR2: SGHRS and YFSETQ. V was clipped by 0 bases and J by 0 bases, with 6 bases between them. This CDR3 contains 14 residues. CDR3 in DNA: TGCGCCAGCAGCTTGGACCCGATGAACACTGAAGCTTTCTTT. It translates to CASSLDPMNTEAFF.

The chain combines TRBV5-1 with TRBJ2-5, with D maybe TRBD2 (6 bases). This CDR3 comprises 15 residues. The germline V and J ends were trimmed by 3 bases and 0 bases, with 12 bases remaining between them. CDR1 and CDR2 (germline): SGHRS, YFSETQ. CDR3 nucleotide sequence: TGCGCCAGCAGCTCCTGGGCGGGGTACCAAGAGACCCAGTACTTC. It encodes CASSSWAGYQETQYF.

The chain has TRBV9 and TRBJ2-7; TRBD1 matches at 9 bases. The CDR3 extends over 14 amino acids. Germline assignment: CDR1 SGDLS and CDR2 YYNGEE. The J segment lost 5 bases and the V segment lost 0 bases, leaving 3 bases of the junction unmatched. CDR3 protein: CASSVGDRVHEQYF. The CDR3 DNA reads as TGTGCCAGCAGCGTAGGGGACAGGGTCCACGAGCAGTACTTC.